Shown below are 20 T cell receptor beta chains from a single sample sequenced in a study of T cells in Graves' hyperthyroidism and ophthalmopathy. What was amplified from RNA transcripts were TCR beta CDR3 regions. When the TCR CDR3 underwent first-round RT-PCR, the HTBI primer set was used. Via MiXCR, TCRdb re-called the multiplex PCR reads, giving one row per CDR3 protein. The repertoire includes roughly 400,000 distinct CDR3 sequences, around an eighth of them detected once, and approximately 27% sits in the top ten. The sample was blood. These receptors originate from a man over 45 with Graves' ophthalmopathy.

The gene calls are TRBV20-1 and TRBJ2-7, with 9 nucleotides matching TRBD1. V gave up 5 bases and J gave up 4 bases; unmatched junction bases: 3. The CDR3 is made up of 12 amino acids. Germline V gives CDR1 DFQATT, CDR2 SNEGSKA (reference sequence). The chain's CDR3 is CSALQGAYEQYF. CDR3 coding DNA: TGCAGTGCTTTACAGGGGGCTTACGAGCAGTACTTC.

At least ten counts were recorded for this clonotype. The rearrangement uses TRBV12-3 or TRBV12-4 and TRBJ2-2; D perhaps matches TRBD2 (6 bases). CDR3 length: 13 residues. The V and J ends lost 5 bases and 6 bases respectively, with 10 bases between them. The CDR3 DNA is TGTGCCAGCAGTGGAGGGCGGGCCGGGGAGCTGTTTTTT. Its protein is CASSGGRAGELFF.

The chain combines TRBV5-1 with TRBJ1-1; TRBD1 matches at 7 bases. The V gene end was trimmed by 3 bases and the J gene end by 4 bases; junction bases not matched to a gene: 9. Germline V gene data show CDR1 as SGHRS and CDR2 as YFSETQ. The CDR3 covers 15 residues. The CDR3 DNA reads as TGCGCCAGCAGCTCGACAGGGCAAGTGGGCACTGAAGCTTTCTTT. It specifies CASSSTGQVGTEAFF.

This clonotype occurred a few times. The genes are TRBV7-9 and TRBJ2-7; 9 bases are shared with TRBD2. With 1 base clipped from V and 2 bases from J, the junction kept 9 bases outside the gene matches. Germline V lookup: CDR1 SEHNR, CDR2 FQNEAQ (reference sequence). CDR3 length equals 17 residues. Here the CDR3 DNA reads TGTGCCAGCAGCTTAGAGGAAGGACTAGCGTTTCCCTACGAGCAGTACTTC. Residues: CASSLEEGLAFPYEQYF.

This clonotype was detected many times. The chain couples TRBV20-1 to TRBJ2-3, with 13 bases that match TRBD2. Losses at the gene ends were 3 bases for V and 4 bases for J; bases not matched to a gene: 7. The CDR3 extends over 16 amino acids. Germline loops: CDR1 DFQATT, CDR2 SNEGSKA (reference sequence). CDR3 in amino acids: CSASSTTSGRPDTQYF. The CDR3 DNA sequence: TGCAGTGCTAGTTCCACGACTAGCGGGAGGCCAGATACGCAGTATTTT.

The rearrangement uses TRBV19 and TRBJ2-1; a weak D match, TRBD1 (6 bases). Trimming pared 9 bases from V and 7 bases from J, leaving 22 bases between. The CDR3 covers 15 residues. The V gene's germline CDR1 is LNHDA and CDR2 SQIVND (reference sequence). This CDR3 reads CASKKDSGPWNEQFF. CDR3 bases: TGTGCCAGCAAAAAGGACAGTGGGCCTTGGAATGAGCAGTTCTTC.

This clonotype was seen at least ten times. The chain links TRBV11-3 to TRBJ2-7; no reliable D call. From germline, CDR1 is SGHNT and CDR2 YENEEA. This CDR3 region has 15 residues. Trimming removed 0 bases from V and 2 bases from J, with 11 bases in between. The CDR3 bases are TGTGCCAGCAGCTTAGAAGGCGGCGAAACCTACGAGCAGTACTTC. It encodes CASSLEGGETYEQYF.

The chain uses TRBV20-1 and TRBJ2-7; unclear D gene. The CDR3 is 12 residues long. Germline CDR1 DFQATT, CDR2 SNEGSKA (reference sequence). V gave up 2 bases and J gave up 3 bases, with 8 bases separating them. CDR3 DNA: TGCAGTGCTAGACTCACAAACTACGAGCAGTACTTC. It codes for CSARLTNYEQYF.

The CDR3 here is CASSNHSSYEQYF. DNA for the CDR3: TGTGCCAGCAGCAATCATTCCAGCTACGAGCAGTACTTC. This chain links TRBV7-9 with TRBJ2-7; no reliable D call. Trimming shortened V by 5 bases and J by 3 bases, and 11 bases separated the two germline ends. Per germline, CDR1 SEHNR and CDR2 FQNEAQ (reference sequence). The CDR3 length is 13 residues.

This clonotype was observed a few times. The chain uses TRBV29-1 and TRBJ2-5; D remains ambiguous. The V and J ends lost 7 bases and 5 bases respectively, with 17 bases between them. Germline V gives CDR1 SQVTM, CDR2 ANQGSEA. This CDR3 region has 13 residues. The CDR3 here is CSARAQDFETQYF. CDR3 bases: TGCAGCGCCCGTGCCCAAGATTTCGAGACCCAGTACTTC.

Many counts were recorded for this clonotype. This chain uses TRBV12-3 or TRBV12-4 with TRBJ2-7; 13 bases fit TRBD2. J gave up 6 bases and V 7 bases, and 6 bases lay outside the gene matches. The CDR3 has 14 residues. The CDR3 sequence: CASTGLAGATEQYF. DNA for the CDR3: TGTGCCAGCACAGGACTAGCGGGAGCTACCGAGCAGTACTTC.

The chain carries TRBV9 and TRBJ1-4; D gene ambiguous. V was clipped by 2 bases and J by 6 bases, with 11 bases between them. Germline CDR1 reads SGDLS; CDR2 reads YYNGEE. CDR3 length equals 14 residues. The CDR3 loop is CASSVGPSHEKLFF. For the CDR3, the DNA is TGTGCCAGCAGCGTCGGCCCCAGCCATGAAAAACTGTTTTTT. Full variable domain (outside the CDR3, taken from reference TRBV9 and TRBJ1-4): DSGVTQTPKHLITATGQRVTLRCSPRSGDLSVYWYQQSLDQGLQFLIQYYNGEERAKGNILERFSAQQFPDLHSELNLSSLELGDSALYFCASSVGPSHEKLFFGSGTQLSVL.

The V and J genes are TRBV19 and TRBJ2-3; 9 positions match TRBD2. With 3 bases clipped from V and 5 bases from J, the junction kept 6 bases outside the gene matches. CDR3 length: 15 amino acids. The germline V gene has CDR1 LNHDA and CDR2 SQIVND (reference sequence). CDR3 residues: CASSIGTSSGDTQYF. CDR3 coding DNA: TGTGCCAGTAGTATCGGGACTAGCTCCGGAGATACGCAGTATTTT.

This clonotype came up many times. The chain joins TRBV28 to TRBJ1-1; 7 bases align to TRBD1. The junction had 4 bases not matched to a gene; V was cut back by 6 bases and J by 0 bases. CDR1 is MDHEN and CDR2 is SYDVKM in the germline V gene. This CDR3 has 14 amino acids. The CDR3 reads CASRTGNVNTEAFF. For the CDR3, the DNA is TGTGCCAGCAGGACAGGGAACGTGAACACTGAAGCTTTCTTT.

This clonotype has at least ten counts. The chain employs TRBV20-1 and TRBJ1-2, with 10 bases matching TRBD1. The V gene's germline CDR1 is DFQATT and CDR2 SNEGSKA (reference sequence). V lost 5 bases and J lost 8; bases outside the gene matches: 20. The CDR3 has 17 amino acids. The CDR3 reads CSAARGSGTGVQEGYTF. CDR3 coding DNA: TGCAGTGCTGCCAGGGGGTCCGGGACAGGGGTTCAAGAAGGCTACACCTTC.

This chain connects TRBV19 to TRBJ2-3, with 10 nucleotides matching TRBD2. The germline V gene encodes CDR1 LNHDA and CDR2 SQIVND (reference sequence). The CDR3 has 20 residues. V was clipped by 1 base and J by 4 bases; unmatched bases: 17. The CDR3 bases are TGTGCCAGTAGTATAGTAAGAGGGGGCAAGAGCGGGAGGGCCGCAGATACGCAGTATTTT. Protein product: CASSIVRGGKSGRAADTQYF.

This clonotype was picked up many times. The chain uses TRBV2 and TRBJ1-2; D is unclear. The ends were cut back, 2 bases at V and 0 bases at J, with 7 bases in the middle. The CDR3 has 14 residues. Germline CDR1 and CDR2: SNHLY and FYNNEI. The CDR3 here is CASSENTANYGYTF. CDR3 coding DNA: TGTGCCAGCAGTGAAAACACAGCTAACTATGGCTACACCTTC.

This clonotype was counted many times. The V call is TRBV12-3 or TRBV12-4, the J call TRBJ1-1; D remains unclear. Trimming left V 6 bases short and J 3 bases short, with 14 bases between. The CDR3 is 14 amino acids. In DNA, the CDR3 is TGTGCCAGCAGCTTGAGATTACTGGACACTGAAGCTTTCTTT. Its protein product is CASSLRLLDTEAFF.

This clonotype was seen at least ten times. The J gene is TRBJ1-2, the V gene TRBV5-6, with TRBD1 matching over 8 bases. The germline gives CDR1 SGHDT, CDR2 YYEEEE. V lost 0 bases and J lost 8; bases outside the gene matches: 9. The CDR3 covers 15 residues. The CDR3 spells CASSLDAGGGGGYTF. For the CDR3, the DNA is TGTGCCAGCAGCTTGGACGCAGGGGGCGGTGGAGGCTACACCTTC.

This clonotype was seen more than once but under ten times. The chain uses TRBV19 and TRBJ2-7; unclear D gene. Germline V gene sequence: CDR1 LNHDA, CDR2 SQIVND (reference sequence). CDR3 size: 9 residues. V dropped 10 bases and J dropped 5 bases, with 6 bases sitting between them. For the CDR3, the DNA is TGTGCCAATGTGAACGAGCAGTACTTC. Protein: CANVNEQYF.